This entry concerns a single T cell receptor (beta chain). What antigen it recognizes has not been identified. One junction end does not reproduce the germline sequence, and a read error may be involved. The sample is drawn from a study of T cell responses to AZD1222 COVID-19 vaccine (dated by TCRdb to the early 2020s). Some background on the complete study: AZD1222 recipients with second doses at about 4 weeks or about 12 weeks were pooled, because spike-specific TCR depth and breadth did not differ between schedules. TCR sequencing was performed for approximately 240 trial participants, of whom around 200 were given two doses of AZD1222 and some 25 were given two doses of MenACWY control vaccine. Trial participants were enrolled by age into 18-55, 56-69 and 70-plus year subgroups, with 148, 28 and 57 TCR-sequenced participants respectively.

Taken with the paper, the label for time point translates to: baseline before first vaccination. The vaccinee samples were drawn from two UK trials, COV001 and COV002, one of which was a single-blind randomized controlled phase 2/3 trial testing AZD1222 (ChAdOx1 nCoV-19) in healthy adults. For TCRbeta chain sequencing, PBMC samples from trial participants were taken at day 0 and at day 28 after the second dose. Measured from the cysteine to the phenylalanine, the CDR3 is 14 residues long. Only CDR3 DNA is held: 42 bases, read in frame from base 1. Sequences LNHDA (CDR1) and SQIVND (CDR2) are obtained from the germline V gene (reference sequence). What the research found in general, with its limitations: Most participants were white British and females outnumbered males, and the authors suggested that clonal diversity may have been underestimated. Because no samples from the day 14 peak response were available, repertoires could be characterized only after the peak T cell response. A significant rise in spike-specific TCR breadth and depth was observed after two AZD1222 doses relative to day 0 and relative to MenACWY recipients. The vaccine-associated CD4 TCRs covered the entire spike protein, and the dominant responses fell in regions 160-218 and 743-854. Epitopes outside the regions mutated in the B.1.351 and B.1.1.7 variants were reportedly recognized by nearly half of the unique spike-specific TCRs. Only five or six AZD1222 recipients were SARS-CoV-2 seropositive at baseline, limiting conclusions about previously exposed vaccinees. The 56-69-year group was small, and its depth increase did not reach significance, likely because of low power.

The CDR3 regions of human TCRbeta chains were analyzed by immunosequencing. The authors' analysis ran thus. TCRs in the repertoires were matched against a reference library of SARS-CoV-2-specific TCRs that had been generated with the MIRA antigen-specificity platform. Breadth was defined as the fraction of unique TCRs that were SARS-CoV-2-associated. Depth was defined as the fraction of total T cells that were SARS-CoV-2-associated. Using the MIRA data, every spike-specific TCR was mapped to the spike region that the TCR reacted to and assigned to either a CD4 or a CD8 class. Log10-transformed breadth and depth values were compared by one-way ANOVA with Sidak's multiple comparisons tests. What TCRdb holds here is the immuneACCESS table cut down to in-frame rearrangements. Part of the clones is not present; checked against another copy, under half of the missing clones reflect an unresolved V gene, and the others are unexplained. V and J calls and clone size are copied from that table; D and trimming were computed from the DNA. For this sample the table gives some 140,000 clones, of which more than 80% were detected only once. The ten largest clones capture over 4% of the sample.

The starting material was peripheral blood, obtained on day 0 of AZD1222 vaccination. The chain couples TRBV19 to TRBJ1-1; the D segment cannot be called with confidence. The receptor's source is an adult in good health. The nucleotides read TGTGCCAGTAGAATAGGACCCGCGAACACTGAAGCTTTCTTT. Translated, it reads CASRIGPANTEAFF.